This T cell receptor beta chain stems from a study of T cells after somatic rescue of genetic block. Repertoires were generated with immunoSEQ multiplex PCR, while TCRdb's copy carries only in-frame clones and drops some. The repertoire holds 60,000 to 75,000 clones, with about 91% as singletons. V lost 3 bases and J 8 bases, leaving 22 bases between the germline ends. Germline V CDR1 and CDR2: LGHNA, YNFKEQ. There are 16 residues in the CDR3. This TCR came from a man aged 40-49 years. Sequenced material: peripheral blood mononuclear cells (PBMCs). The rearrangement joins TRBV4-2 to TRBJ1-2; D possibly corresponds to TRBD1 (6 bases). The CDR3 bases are TGTGCCAGCAGCCAGTCGAGCCGGCCGGGGGCGTTCGGCTACACCTTC. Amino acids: CASSQSSRPGAFGYTF.